The text below deals with one T cell receptor beta chain. Its antigen is not known. This sample is part of a study of shared clonotypes between healthy human individuals. Findings and limits, study-wide: Compared with memory subsets, naive subsets generally had larger estimated richness. The small donor group covered limited genetic and exposure diversity.

Deep-level settings were used for running the assay. The assay was immunoSEQ multiplex PCR, and TCRdb's table has in-frame clones only and misses some. Of roughly 2,000,000 clones listed, just under 95% are singletons. Trimming at V came to 5 bases and at J to 7 bases, leaving 7 bases not matched to a gene. The CDR3 has 14 residues. Germline loops: CDR1 LNHNV, CDR2 YYDKDF (reference sequence). The naive CD8 population came from CD45RO-negative cells selected for CCR7, without terminally differentiated effector memory CD45RA+ cells. Each donor was a Caucasian adult residing in Nashville, Tennessee. The chain carries TRBV15 and TRBJ2-1, with TRBD2 matching over 8 bases. The sequencing sample was made of naive CD8+ T cells sorted from blood. The source is a young man in good health. The CDR3 reads CATSLAGLGNEQFF. The CDR3 DNA is TGTGCCACCAGCTTAGCGGGATTGGGGAATGAGCAGTTCTTC.